This T cell receptor (beta chain) was observed in a study of T cells after yellow fever vaccination. Overall study results and limits: Weaker overall, the secondary response nonetheless peaked faster (day 5 versus 15).

MiXCR was run by TCRdb on the 5' RACE reads, yielding one entry per CDR3 protein. The table has more than 300,000 distinct CDR3 sequences, roughly a tenth seen once; the top ten hold about 3%. This clonotype was counted between two and nine times. The target antigen is unknown. The CDR3 length is 16 residues. Trimming took off 6 bases at V and 6 bases at J, with 25 bases between the two ends. Germline V lookup: CDR1 SGHRS, CDR2 YFSETQ. The sample was CD4+ T cells sorted from PBMCs, taken 45 days after the yellow fever booster vaccination. This TCR was sampled from a man between 18 and 35 years old who received the YFV17D yellow fever vaccine. The rearrangement uses TRBV5-1 and TRBJ2-7, with D possibly called TRBD1 or TRBD2 (5 bases each). The CDR3 loop reads CASTPSGTLSLSEQYF. The CDR3, as DNA: TGCGCCAGCACCCCATCGGGGACCCTCTCCCTCTCCGAGCAGTACTTC.